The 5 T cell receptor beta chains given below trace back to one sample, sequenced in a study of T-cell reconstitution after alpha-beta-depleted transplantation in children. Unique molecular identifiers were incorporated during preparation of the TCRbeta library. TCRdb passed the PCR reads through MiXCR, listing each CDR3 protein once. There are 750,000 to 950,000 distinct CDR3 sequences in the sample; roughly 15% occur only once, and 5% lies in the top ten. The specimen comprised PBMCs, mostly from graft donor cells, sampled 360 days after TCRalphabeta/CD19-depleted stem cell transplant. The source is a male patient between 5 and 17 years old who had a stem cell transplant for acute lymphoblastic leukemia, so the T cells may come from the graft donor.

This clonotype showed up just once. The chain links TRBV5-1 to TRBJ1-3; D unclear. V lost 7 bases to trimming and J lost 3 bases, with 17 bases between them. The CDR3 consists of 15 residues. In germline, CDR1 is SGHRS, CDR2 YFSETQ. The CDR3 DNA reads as TGCGCCAGCGCCCCCCACGCGGATTTTGGAAACACCATATATTTT. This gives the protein CASAPHADFGNTIYF. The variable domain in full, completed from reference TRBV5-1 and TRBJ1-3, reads KAGVTQTPRYLIKTRGQQVTLSCSPISGHRSVSWYQQTPGQGLQFLFEYFSETQRNKGNFPGRFSGRQFSNSRSEMNVSTLELGDSALYLCASAPHADFGNTIYFGEGSWLTVV.

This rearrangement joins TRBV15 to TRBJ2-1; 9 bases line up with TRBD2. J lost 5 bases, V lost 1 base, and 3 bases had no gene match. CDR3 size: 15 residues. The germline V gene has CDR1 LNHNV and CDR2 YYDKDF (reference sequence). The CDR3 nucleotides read TGTGCCACCAGCAGAGCCGGCGGGAGGGACAATGAGCAGTTCTTC. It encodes CATSRAGGRDNEQFF.

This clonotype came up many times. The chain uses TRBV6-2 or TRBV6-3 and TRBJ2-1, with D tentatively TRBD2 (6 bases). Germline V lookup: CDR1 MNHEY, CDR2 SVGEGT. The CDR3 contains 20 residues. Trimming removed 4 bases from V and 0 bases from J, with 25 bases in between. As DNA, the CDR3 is TGTGCCAGCAGTTTCCTCCCCCTAGCGACCCATCTCCTCTCCTACAATGAGCAGTTCTTC. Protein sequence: CASSFLPLATHLLSYNEQFF.

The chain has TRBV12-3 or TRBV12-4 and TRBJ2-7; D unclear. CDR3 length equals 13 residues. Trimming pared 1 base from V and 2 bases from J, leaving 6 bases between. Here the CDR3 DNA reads TGTGCCAGCAGTTTAGGGTTCCCCTACGAGCAGTACTTC. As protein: CASSLGFPYEQYF.

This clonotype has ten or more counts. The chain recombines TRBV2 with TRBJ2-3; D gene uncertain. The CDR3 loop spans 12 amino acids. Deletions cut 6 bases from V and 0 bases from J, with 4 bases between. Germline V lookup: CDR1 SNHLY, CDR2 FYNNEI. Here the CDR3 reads CASRVSTDTQYF. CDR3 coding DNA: TGTGCCAGCAGGGTTAGCACAGATACGCAGTATTTT.